What follows describes a single TCR beta chain. This record comes from a study of blood T cell repertoires in COVID-19. On the study more broadly: Sample material is recorded as cDNA or gDNA derived from T cells, B-cell-depleted T cells, or PBMCs.

The V gene lost 1 base and the J gene lost 6 bases, with 20 bases spanning the gap. CDR1 and CDR2 (germline): MGHRA, YSYEKL. The CDR3 runs to 17 residues. How the authors handled the data: It was from reference gene primer amplification that nucleated cell counts were estimated. Assay used: immunoSEQ multiplex PCR; TCRdb lists only in-frame clones, some missing. The V and J calls and clone size are taken from that table; D and trimming were inferred from the DNA. The sample shows 150,000 to 200,000 clones, around 80% of them seen only once. The sample consisted of peripheral blood. The V call is TRBV4-1, the J call TRBJ2-3; D perhaps matches TRBD2 (6 bases). This receptor was obtained from a woman aged 70-85 years with COVID-19, enrolled during active disease. The CDR3 region is CASSQVAQRAPGDTQYF. The CDR3 DNA is TGCGCCAGCAGCCAAGTAGCCCAGCGGGCCCCGGGGGATACGCAGTATTTT.